The 2 T cell receptor beta chains reported below all come from one sample, sequenced in a study of T-cell memory formation after mild COVID-19. Using its own MiXCR run on the 5' RACE reads, TCRdb lists one record per CDR3 protein. In the table there are about 130,000 distinct CDR3 sequences, about 15% of which are singletons. The specimen was PBMCs or a T cell subset sorted from them (not recorded which). Receptors originate from a young man who had mild COVID-19 (a few samples of this study predate the infection). Cell type and time point are not known.

This clonotype was picked up a small number of times. V gene TRBV18 combines with J gene TRBJ2-1; 11 bases map to TRBD2. The length of the CDR3 is 15 residues. In germline, CDR1 is KGHSH, CDR2 LQKENI. The J segment lost 3 bases and the V segment lost 4 bases, leaving 2 bases of the junction unmatched. This chain's CDR3 is CASSLAGGRYNEQFF. In DNA form, the CDR3 reads TGTGCCAGCTCACTAGCGGGGGGGCGCTACAATGAGCAGTTCTTC.

CDR3 in amino acids: CASSLRQTTDTQYF. The CDR3 region has the DNA TGTGCCAGCAGTCTACGACAGACCACAGATACGCAGTATTTT. This rearrangement joins TRBV6-5 to TRBJ2-3; possible D gene TRBD1, 5 bases. V was shortened by 5 bases and J by 2 bases, with 11 bases between the two germline ends. This CDR3 contains 14 residues. The germline gives CDR1 MNHEY, CDR2 SVGAGI.